This T cell receptor (beta chain) emerged from a study of blood T cell repertoires in COVID-19. Looking at the study overall: Samples taken during acute and convalescent COVID-19 were collected in the United States, Italy and Spain. PBMCs, B-cell-depleted T cells, or T cells were the source of the cDNA or gDNA that made up the material.

Trimming at V came to 5 bases and at J to 5 bases, leaving 9 bases not matched to a gene. The CDR3 loop spans 16 amino acids. Germline CDR1 reads MGHRA; CDR2 reads YSYEKL. Original processing notes: Counts of nucleated cells, estimated from reference gene primer amplification, were obtained. The assay was immunoSEQ multiplex PCR, and TCRdb's table has in-frame clones only and misses some. That table is the source of V, J and clone size, and D and trimming were worked out from the DNA. The sample carries some 58,000 clones, just over 90% recorded once. This clone is a singleton in its sample. This TCR came from a man aged 40-49 years with acute or convalescent COVID-19. The genes are TRBV4-1 and TRBJ2-1; 10 bases align to TRBD2. The sequencing input was peripheral blood. CDR3 residues: CASSVRRTSGDNEQFF. The DNA of the CDR3 is TGCGCCAGCAGCGTTCGTCGTACTAGCGGGGACAATGAGCAGTTCTTC.